This is a list of T cell receptor beta chains from one sample in a study of T cell repertoires in cytomegalovirus infection. TCRdb passed the reads through MiXCR, listing each CDR3 protein once. The data show 350,000 to 450,000 distinct CDR3 sequences, with around 18% seen just once and approximately 10% held by the top ten. Sequenced input: PBMCs. Every receptor here comes from a human donor in good health (CMV status not recorded). Some clones in this sample may be carry-over from other donors' samples. CDR3s leave out the opening cysteine and the closing phenylalanine or tryptophan. D genes are given only for firm matches.

>TRBD1|TRBV18
ASSPGTGGLNEQF
>TRBD2|TRBV14
ASSASGGPVTQY
>.|TRBV29-1
SGTGSGTEAF
>.|TRBV5-1
ASSMDGAWTEKLF
>.|TRBV5-1
ASSLETVNTEAF
>.|TRBV20-1
SALPRRRVYEQY
>TRBD1|TRBV6-2/TRBV6-3
ASTHLGQGSGYT
>TRBD1|TRBV4-2
ASSHTYRGSTDTQY
>.|TRBV7-9
ASSHRGPTYEQY
>.|TRBV10-3
AIRSNEKLF
>TRBD1|TRBV7-8
ASSLPGQGIQPQH
>.|TRBV6-5
ASSYDDIQY
>.|TRBV20-1
SAPHPDSNEQY
>.|TRBV7-8
ASSLAGVGLRAF
>.|TRBV10-3
AISAAGADIQY
>TRBD2|TRBV28
ASSPGGKSYEQY
>TRBD1|TRBV10-3
AIGEGAHTEAF
>.|TRBV29-1
SIKTGINYEQY
>.|TRBV7-8
ASSPSRIFIIEAF
>.|TRBV6-2/TRBV6-3
ASRSPGVSNQPQH
>TRBD1|TRBV15
ATSEDRGTSTQY
>.|TRBV5-3
ASSSYKPDTQY
>.|TRBV6-1
ASSAYNSPLH
>.|TRBV6-2/TRBV6-3
AILRAQPQH
>TRBD1|TRBV12-3/TRBV12-4
ASSLPGGLGGYT
>.|TRBV19
ASENRGQPQH
>.|TRBV12-3/TRBV12-4
ASSLSGGSGNTIY
>.|TRBV12-3/TRBV12-4
ASSFSPGNEQF
>.|TRBV15
ATRPGGQSNSPLH
>.|TRBV6-2/TRBV6-3
ASRGSLETQY
>TRBD2|TRBV20-1
SGWAGEETQY
>.|TRBV9
ASSVVPLGSPLH
>TRBD2|TRBV19
ASKPLAGGNNEQF
>.|TRBV27
ASSLPRTANRASPLH
>TRBD2|TRBV20-1
SARPPGGRAYNEQF
>.|TRBV7-2
ASSFQSSYNEQF
>TRBD2|TRBV7-6
ASSRTSGSGEQY
>.|TRBV5-1
ASSGGLSYNEQF
>.|TRBV5-1
ASSLDTGGGRRGNTIY
>TRBD1|TRBV7-6
ASSYRDRGRSRSGNTIY
>TRBD2|TRBV14
ASSPRTSVGADTQY
>.|TRBV7-2
ASSLREQGRSEQY
>.|TRBV7-2
ASSYGTSLANYGYT
>.|TRBV6-1
ASREWGQEAF
>TRBD2|TRBV5-4
ASSGGLAGGEQY
>TRBD2|TRBV20-1
SAREQTSGSIYTGELF
>.|TRBV7-4
ASSLGADPNTGELF
>.|TRBV20-1
SARDNRRGPYGYT
>TRBD1|TRBV18
ASSSGTGNYEQY
>TRBD1|TRBV20-1
SADSDRGLGQPQH
>TRBD2|TRBV15
ATSRDPGLAGSSTDTQY
>.|TRBV29-1
SVAQGSNSPLH
>.|TRBV7-2
ASNQRQETQY